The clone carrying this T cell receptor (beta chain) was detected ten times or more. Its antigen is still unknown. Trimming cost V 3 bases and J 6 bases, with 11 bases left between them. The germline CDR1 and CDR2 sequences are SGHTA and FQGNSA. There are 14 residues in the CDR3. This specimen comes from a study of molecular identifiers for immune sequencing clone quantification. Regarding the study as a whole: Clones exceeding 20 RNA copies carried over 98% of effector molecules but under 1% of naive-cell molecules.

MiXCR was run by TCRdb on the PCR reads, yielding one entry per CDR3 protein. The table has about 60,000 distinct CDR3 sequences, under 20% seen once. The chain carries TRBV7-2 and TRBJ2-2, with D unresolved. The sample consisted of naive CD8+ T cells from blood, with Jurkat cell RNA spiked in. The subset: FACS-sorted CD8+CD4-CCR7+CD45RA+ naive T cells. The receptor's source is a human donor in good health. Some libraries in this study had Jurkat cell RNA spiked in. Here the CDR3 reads CASSFTRAPGELFF. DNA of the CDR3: TGTGCCAGCAGCTTTACAAGGGCCCCCGGGGAGCTGTTTTTT. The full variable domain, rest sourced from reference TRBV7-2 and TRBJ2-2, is GAGVSQSPSNKVTEKGKDVELRCDPISGHTALYWYRQSLGQGLEFLIYFQGNSAPDKSGLPSDRFSAERTGGSVSTLTIQRTQQEDSAVYLCASSFTRAPGELFFGEGSRLTVL.